This T cell receptor beta chain is from a study of siplizumab effects on memory and regulatory T cells. The CDR3 length is 17 residues. Trimming took 7 bases from V and 0 from J, leaving 18 bases between them. Germline V gives CDR1 SGHAT, CDR2 FQDESV (reference sequence). The repertoire was sequenced with immunoSEQ multiplex PCR; TCRdb's copy has only in-frame clones and lacks some. The sample carries more than 85,000 clones, roughly 94% recorded once. The sample taken for sequencing was Tregs sorted from blood. The rearrangement joins TRBV11-1 to TRBJ1-4; D possibly corresponds to TRBD1 (6 bases). The receptor was isolated from a human donor in good health. For the CDR3, the DNA is TGTGCCAGCAAGGGGGTTGGGAATCTCGCAACTAATGAAAAACTGTTTTTT. Encoded protein: CASKGVGNLATNEKLFF. Combining the CDR3 with reference TRBV11-1 and TRBJ1-4 gives the whole variable domain EAEVAQSPRYKITEKSQAVAFWCDPISGHATLYWYRQILGQGPELLVQFQDESVVDDSQLPKDRFSAERLKGVDSTLKIQPAELGDSAMYLCASKGVGNLATNEKLFFGSGTQLSVL.